The 8 T cell receptor beta chains presented below share a single source sample, sequenced in a study of OX40 agonist ivuxolimab in advanced cancers. Measured with immunoSEQ multiplex PCR; TCRdb has only the in-frame clones, and not every one. The data contain 13,000 or so clones, about nine tenths of them singletons. The specimen comprised CD4+ or CD8+ T cells sorted from blood, sampled in a trial of the OX40 agonist ivuxolimab. Receptors were obtained from an adult with an advanced solid tumor such as melanoma, head and neck, liver or kidney cancer.

The chain joins TRBV14 to TRBJ2-7, with a tentative D call TRBD2 (6 bases). V lost 6 bases and J lost 5, with 20 bases in between. CDR1 and CDR2 from the germline V gene are SGHDN and FVKESK. The CDR3 has 15 residues. CDR3 amino acids: CASSPLHGGTDEQYF. CDR3 nucleotide sequence: TGTGCCAGCAGTCCGCTCCACGGGGGAACGGACGAGCAGTACTTC.

The rearrangement uses TRBV2 and TRBJ2-5; TRBD2 matches 12 bases. This CDR3 comprises 15 residues. Germline V CDR1 and CDR2: SNHLY, FYNNEI. Trimming took 6 bases from V and 2 from J; bases not matched to a gene: 4. CDR3 DNA: TGTGCCAGCAGATGGACTAGCGGGGCGCAAGAGACCCAGTACTTC. Translated, it gives CASRWTSGAQETQYF.

V is TRBV27 and J is TRBJ2-7; TRBD1 aligns across 7 bases. Germline CDR1 is MNHEY and CDR2 is SMNVEV (reference sequence). The length of the CDR3 is 15 residues. V was pared by 2 bases and J by 0 bases, with 4 bases of the junction left unmatched. The CDR3 region is CASSLGPGGSYEQYF. The CDR3 DNA reads as TGTGCCAGCAGTTTAGGGCCAGGGGGCTCCTACGAGCAGTACTTC.

The chain uses TRBV2 and TRBJ2-7, with TRBD1 matching 9 bases. J lost 3 bases, V lost 7 bases, and 10 bases had no gene match. CDR1 is SNHLY and CDR2 is FYNNEI in the germline V gene. This CDR3 is 15 amino acids long. The CDR3 region is CASNAPGTGIYEQYF. The CDR3 DNA sequence: TGTGCCAGCAACGCACCCGGGACAGGGATCTACGAGCAGTACTTC.

The chain couples TRBV9 to TRBJ2-2; tentative D call: TRBD1 (8 bases). Germline values: CDR1 SGDLS, CDR2 YYNGEE. CDR3 length: 15 residues. Trimming pared 3 bases from V and 4 bases from J, leaving 13 bases between. DNA of the CDR3: TGTGCCAGCAGCGCAACAGGGGGGGCCACCGGGGAGCTGTTTTTT. Amino acid sequence: CASSATGGATGELFF.

CDR3 DNA sequence: TGTGCCAGCAGTCGACTGCCTCGCACAGATACGCAGTATTTT. Protein sequence: CASSRLPRTDTQYF. The chain employs TRBV2 and TRBJ2-3; no firm D call. The CDR3 is 14 amino acids. The germline V gene has CDR1 SNHLY and CDR2 FYNNEI. V lost 5 bases to trimming and J lost 1 base, with 10 bases between them.

The rearrangement links TRBV10-3 to TRBJ1-2; 8 bases map to TRBD1. Germline loops: CDR1 ENHRY, CDR2 SYGVKD. The CDR3 is 15 residues long. V lost 5 bases, J lost 1 base, and 6 bases stayed unmatched. This CDR3 is CAISKTGANNYGYTF. DNA for the CDR3: TGTGCCATCAGTAAGACAGGGGCAAATAACTATGGCTACACCTTC.

The rearrangement links TRBV4-3 to TRBJ2-7, with 9 bases that match TRBD2. The CDR3 spans 18 residues. V shed 1 base and J 0 bases; nucleotides not matched to a gene: 10. CDR1 LGHNA and CDR2 YSLEER come from the germline V gene. Here the CDR3 reads CASSQVYQAGGISYEQYF. The CDR3 region has the DNA TGCGCCAGCAGCCAAGTGTATCAAGCGGGGGGCATCTCCTACGAGCAGTACTTC.